Shown below are 5 T cell receptor beta chains from a single sample sequenced in a study of blood T cell repertoires in COVID-19. The assay was immunoSEQ multiplex PCR, and TCRdb's table has in-frame clones only and misses some. The data contain hundreds of thousands of clones, around nine tenths of them seen just once; the ten biggest clones take up less than 3.5%. Specimen: peripheral blood. Source of these receptors: a woman aged 18-35 years who had recovered from COVID-19.

This chain joins TRBV4-1 and TRBJ2-3; TRBD2 matches at 13 bases. With 4 bases clipped from V and 4 bases from J, the junction kept 5 bases outside the gene matches. Germline CDR1 is MGHRA and CDR2 is YSYEKL. The CDR3 consists of 16 residues. CDR3 bases: TGCGCCAGCAGCCCCACTAGCGGGAGGGCCGCAGATACGCAGTATTTT. This encodes CASSPTSGRAADTQYF.

This chain uses TRBV7-9 with TRBJ1-2; 10 bases match TRBD1. The CDR3 totals 14 residues. CDR1 SEHNR and CDR2 FQNEAQ come from the germline V gene (reference sequence). The trim removed 5 bases at V and 2 bases at J, leaving 2 bases unmatched. CDR3 bases: TGTGCCAGCAGCCGACAGGGGGCAAACTATGGCTACACCTTC. It translates to CASSRQGANYGYTF.

The chain carries TRBV7-9 and TRBJ1-5; maybe TRBD1 (6 bases). Germline V gene lookup returns CDR1 SEHNR and CDR2 FQNEAQ (reference sequence). Trimming pared 6 bases from V and 0 bases from J, leaving 12 bases between. There are 15 residues in the CDR3. The CDR3 nucleotides read TGTGCCAGCAGTTTGGACAGCAGTAGCAATCAGCCCCAGCATTTT. Protein sequence: CASSLDSSSNQPQHF.

The rearrangement joins TRBV6-2 or TRBV6-3 to TRBJ2-1; 9 nucleotides agree with TRBD2. The V segment lost 6 bases and the J segment 3 bases; nucleotides outside the gene matches: 12. Germline values: CDR1 MNHEY, CDR2 SVGEGT. The CDR3 is 17 amino acids. CDR3 protein: CASSDSLAGVFYNEQFF. CDR3 coding DNA: TGTGCCAGCAGCGACTCGTTAGCGGGAGTCTTCTACAATGAGCAGTTCTTC.

The chain couples TRBV21-1 to TRBJ2-2; TRBD1, the D gene given by the table, was not confirmed from the DNA. TRBV21-1 is annotated as a pseudogene. This CDR3 spans 15 amino acids. CDR3 in amino acids: CASSKVTGDTGELFF. CDR3 nucleotide sequence: TGTGCCAGCAGCAAAGTGACAGGGGACACCGGGGAGCTGTTTTTT.